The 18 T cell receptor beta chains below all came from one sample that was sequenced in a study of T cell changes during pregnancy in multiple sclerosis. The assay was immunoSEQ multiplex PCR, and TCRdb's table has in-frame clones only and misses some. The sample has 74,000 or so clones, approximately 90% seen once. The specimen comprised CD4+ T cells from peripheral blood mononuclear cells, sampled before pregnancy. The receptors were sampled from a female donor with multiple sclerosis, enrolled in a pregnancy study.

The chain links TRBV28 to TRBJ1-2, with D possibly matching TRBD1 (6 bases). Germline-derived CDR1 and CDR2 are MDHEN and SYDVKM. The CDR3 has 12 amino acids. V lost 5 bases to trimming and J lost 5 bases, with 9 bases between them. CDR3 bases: TGTGCCAGCAGTGCCGACAGGTATGGCTACACCTTC. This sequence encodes CASSADRYGYTF.

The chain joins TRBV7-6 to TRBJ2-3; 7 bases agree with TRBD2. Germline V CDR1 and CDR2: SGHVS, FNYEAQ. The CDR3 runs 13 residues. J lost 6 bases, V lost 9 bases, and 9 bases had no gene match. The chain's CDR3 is CASAPGGSDTQYF. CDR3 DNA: TGTGCCAGTGCCCCGGGGGGATCGGATACGCAGTATTTT. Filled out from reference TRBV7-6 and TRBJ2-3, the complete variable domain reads GAGVSQSPRYKVTKRGQDVALRCDPISGHVSLYWYRQALGQGPEFLTYFNYEAQQDKSGLPNDRFSAERPEGSISTLTIQRTEQRDSAMYRCASAPGGSDTQYFGPGTRLTVL.

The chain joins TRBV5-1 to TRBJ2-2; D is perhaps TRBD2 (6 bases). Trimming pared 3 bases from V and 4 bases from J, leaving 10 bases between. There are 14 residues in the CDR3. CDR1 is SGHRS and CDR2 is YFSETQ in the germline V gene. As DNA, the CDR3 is TGCGCCAGCAGCTGGGGGGACCGCACCGGGGAGCTGTTTTTT. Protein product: CASSWGDRTGELFF.

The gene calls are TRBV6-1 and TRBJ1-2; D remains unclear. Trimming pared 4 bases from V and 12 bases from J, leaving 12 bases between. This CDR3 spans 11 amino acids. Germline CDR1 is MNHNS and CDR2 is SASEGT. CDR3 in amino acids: CASSGSTWDTF. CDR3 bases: TGTGCCAGCAGTGGGAGCACATGGGACACCTTC.

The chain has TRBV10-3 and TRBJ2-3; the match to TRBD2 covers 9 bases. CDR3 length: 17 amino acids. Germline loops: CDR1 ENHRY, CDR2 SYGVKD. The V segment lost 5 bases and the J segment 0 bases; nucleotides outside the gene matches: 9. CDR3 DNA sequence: TGTGCCATCAGTCCCTGGACTAGCGAGACTAGCACAGATACGCAGTATTTT. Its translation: CAISPWTSETSTDTQYF.

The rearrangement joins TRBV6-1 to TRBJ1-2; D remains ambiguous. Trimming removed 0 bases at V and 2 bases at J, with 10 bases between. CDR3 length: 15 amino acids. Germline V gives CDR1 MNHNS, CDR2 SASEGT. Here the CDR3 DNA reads TGTGCCAGCAGTGAAGCGACACGCAGGAACTATGGCTACACCTTC. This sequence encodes CASSEATRRNYGYTF.

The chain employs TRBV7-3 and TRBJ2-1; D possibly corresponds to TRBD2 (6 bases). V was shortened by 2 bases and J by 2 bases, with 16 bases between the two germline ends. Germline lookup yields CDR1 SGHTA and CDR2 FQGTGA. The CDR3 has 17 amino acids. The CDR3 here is CASSLVGGTPPYNEQFF. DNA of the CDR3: TGTGCCAGCAGCTTAGTAGGCGGGACGCCCCCCTACAATGAGCAGTTCTTC.

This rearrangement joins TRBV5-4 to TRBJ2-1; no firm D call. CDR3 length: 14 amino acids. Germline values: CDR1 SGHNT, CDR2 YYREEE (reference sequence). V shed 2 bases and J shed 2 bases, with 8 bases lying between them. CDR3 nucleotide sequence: TGTGCCAGCAGCTTCGGTGAAGCCTACAATGAGCAGTTCTTC. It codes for CASSFGEAYNEQFF.

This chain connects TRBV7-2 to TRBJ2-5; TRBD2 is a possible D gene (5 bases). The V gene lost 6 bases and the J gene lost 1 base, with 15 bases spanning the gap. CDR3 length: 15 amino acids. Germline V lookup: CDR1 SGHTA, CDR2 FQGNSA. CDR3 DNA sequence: TGTGCCAGCAGTCGAATCGGGGAACCCCAAGAGACCCAGTACTTC. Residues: CASSRIGEPQETQYF.

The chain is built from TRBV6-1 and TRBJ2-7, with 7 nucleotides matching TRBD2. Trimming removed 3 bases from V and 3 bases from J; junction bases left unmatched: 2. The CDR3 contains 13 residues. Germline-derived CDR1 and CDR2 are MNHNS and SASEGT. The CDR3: CASSETSYYEQYF. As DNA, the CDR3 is TGTGCCAGCAGTGAGACTAGCTACTACGAGCAGTACTTC.

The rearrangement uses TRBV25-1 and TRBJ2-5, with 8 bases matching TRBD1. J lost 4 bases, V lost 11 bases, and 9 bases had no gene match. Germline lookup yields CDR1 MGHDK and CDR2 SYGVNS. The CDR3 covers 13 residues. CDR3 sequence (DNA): TGTGCCTCGAGGACAGGGAGGATAGAGACCCAGTACTTC. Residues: CASRTGRIETQYF.

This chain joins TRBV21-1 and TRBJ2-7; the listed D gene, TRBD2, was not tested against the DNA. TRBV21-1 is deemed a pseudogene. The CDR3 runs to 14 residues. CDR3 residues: CASSKTSGAHEQYF. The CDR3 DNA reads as TGTGCCAGCAGCAAAACTAGCGGGGCCCACGAGCAGTACTTC.

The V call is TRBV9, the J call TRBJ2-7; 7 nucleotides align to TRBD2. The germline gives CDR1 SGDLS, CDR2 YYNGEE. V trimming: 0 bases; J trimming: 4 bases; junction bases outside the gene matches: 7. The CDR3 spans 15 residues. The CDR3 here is CASSVGGTILYEQYF. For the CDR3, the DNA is TGTGCCAGCAGCGTAGGGGGGACTATCCTTTACGAGCAGTACTTC.

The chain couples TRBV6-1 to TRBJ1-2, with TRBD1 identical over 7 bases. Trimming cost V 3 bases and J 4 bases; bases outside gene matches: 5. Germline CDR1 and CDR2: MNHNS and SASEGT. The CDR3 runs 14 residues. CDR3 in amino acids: CASSESGQSYGYTF. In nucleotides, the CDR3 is TGTGCCAGCAGTGAGTCGGGACAGAGCTATGGCTACACCTTC.

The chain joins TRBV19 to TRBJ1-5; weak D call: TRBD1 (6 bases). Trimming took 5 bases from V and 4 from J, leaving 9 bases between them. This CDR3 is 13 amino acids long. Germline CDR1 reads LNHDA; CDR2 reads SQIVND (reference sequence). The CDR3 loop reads CASSDRGNQPQHF. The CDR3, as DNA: TGTGCCAGTAGTGATAGGGGGAATCAGCCCCAGCATTTT.

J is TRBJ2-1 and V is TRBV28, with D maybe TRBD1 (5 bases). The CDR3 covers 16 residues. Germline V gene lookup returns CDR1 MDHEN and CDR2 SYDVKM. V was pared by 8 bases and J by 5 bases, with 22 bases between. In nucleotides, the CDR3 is TGTGCCAGCTACCCCAAACGCAGGGCTAAAAACAATGAGCAGTTCTTC. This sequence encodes CASYPKRRAKNNEQFF.

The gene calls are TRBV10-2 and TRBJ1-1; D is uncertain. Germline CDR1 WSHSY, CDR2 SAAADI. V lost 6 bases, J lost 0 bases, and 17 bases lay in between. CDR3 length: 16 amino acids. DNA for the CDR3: TGCGCCAGCAGCCGAGAGAACAGACAAATGAACACTGAAGCTTTCTTT. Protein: CASSRENRQMNTEAFF.

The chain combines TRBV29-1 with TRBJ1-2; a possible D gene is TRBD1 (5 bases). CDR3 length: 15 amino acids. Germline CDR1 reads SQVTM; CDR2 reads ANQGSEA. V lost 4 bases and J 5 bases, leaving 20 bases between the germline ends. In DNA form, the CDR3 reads TGCAGCGTTGTGCGGGGCCAGAGCCGCGAGTATGGCTACACCTTC. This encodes CSVVRGQSREYGYTF.